Following are 16 T cell receptor beta chains from one sample sequenced in a study of OX40 agonist ivuxolimab in advanced cancers. Produced via immunoSEQ multiplex PCR; TCRdb's table is partial and in-frame only. The sample holds some 44,000 clones, around 87% seen once. Specimen: CD4+ or CD8+ T cells sorted from blood, collected in a trial of the OX40 agonist ivuxolimab. These receptors were obtained from an adult with an advanced solid tumor such as melanoma, head and neck, liver or kidney cancer.

The V and J genes are TRBV7-9 and TRBJ2-3; a weak D match, TRBD2 (5 bases). The V gene's germline CDR1 is SEHNR and CDR2 FQNEAQ (reference sequence). The CDR3 spans 12 residues. In nucleotides, the CDR3 is TGTGCTCTGGCAGGACTCACAGATACGCAGTATTTT. Amino acids: CALAGLTDTQYF. Full variable domain (remainder filled in from reference TRBV7-9 and TRBJ2-3): DTGVSQNPRHKITKRGQNVTFRCDPISEHNRLYWYRQTLGQGPEFLTYFQNEAQLEKSRLLSDRFSAERPKGSFSTLEIQRTEQGDSAMYLCALAGLTDTQYFGPGTRLTVL.

This clone was picked up one time. The V and J genes are TRBV19 and TRBJ1-5; D is ambiguous. CDR3 length: 15 residues. Germline V gives CDR1 LNHDA, CDR2 SQIVND (reference sequence). The V gene lost 3 bases and the J gene lost 11 bases, with 20 bases spanning the gap. CDR3 nucleotides: TGTGCCAGTAGTATGGCATATTCGACGATTAGGGCCCAGCATTTT. Amino acids: CASSMAYSTIRAQHF. Supplemented by reference TRBV19 and TRBJ1-5, the full variable domain reads DGGITQSPKYLFRKEGQNVTLSCEQNLNHDAMYWYRQDPGQGLRLIYYSQIVNDFQKGDIAEGYSVSREKKESFPLTVTSAQKNPTAFYLCASSMAYSTIRAQHFGDGTRLSIL.

This clone was recorded a few times. V usage is TRBV9 and J usage is TRBJ1-1; D remains unclear. V shed 1 base and J shed 1 base, with 11 bases lying between them. The CDR3 is 15 amino acids. CDR1 and CDR2 (germline): SGDLS, YYNGEE. CDR3 sequence: CASSVSVGRNTEAFF. The DNA for the CDR3 is TGTGCCAGCAGCGTATCCGTCGGTAGGAACACTGAAGCTTTCTTT.

This clone showed up just once. V gene TRBV27 combines with J gene TRBJ2-7; possible D gene TRBD2, 6 bases. This CDR3 has 14 residues. V lost 2 bases, J lost 7 bases, and 15 bases lay in between. CDR1 is MNHEY, CDR2 SMNVEV, per germline (reference sequence). The CDR3 here is CASSLTGVPLEQYF. The DNA for the CDR3 is TGTGCCAGCAGTTTAACGGGAGTCCCATTGGAGCAGTACTTC.

The chain recombines TRBV7-8 with TRBJ2-1; perhaps TRBD1 as D (6 bases). CDR1 is SGHVS, CDR2 FQNEAQ, per germline. The CDR3 has 12 residues. V lost 5 bases and J 9 bases, leaving 11 bases between the germline ends. CDR3 amino acids: CASSHRVAEQFF. The CDR3 DNA sequence: TGTGCCAGCAGCCACAGGGTCGCTGAGCAGTTCTTC.

The chain employs TRBV6-6 and TRBJ1-2, with D perhaps matching TRBD1 (6 bases). V gave up 6 bases and J gave up 0 bases, with 14 bases separating them. This CDR3 region has 15 residues. Germline CDR1 reads MNHNY; CDR2 reads SVGAGI (reference sequence). The CDR3 loop is CASRLDRNSNYGYTF. The CDR3 DNA follows: TGTGCCAGCAGGTTAGACAGGAACTCTAACTATGGCTACACCTTC.

This clone was counted only a few times. The chain employs TRBV7-2 and TRBJ2-2, with TRBD2 matching over 9 bases. From germline, CDR1 is SGHTA and CDR2 FQGNSA. V trimming: 7 bases; J trimming: 4 bases; junction bases outside the gene matches: 7. This CDR3 has 15 residues. The CDR3, as DNA: TGTGCCAGCACCGTAGCGGGGGTCAGCACCGGGGAGCTGTTTTTT. It specifies CASTVAGVSTGELFF.

This clone was recorded only once. The chain carries TRBV28 and TRBJ2-1; 7 bases are shared with TRBD1. The CDR3 covers 15 residues. V was pared by 1 base and J by 4 bases, with 4 bases of the junction left unmatched. Germline CDR1 is MDHEN and CDR2 is SYDVKM. The CDR3 nucleotides read TGTGCCAGCAGTTTATTGGGCAGGGGGTACAATGAGCAGTTCTTC. Its translation: CASSLLGRGYNEQFF.

This chain links TRBV28 with TRBJ2-1; TRBD2 matches 9 bases. Germline CDR1 and CDR2: MDHEN and SYDVKM. This CDR3 contains 16 residues. V gave up 2 bases and J gave up 3 bases; unmatched junction bases: 5. The CDR3 spells CASSLGSGGSYNEQFF. The CDR3 region has the DNA TGTGCCAGCAGTTTAGGTAGCGGGGGTAGCTACAATGAGCAGTTCTTC. Full variable domain (rest looked up from reference TRBV28 and TRBJ2-1): DVKVTQSSRYLVKRTGEKVFLECVQDMDHENMFWYRQDPGLGLRLIYFSYDVKMKEKGDIPEGYSVSREKKERFSLILESASTNQTSMYLCASSLGSGGSYNEQFFGPGTRLTVL.

The gene calls are TRBV2 and TRBJ2-6, with D possibly TRBD1 on 5 matching bases. Germline V gene data show CDR1 as SNHLY and CDR2 as FYNNEI. The ends were cut back, 7 bases at V and 0 bases at J, with 10 bases in the middle. This CDR3 comprises 15 residues. CDR3 residues: CASNLQGSGANVLTF. The CDR3 DNA follows: TGTGCCAGCAACCTGCAGGGCTCTGGGGCCAACGTCCTGACTTTC.

This rearrangement joins TRBV30 to TRBJ2-1, with D unresolved. V lost 1 base and J 0 bases, leaving 7 bases between the germline ends. Germline CDR1 and CDR2: GTSNPN and SVGIG (reference sequence). The CDR3 sequence is 14 residues long. The CDR3 reads CAWSDWSSYNEQFF. In nucleotides, the CDR3 is TGTGCCTGGAGTGACTGGAGCTCCTACAATGAGCAGTTCTTC.

This clone was recorded once. The rearrangement uses TRBV15 and TRBJ2-1; a possible D gene is TRBD2 (5 bases). The CDR3 loop spans 12 amino acids. The germline V gene encodes CDR1 LNHNV and CDR2 YYDKDF (reference sequence). The V gene lost 8 bases and the J gene lost 8 bases, with 13 bases spanning the gap. CDR3 nucleotides: TGTGCCACCGGACGCGAGGGCGATGAGCAGTTCTTC. Encoded protein: CATGREGDEQFF.

The chain carries TRBV5-1 and TRBJ2-1, with TRBD1 matching 8 bases. There are 15 residues in the CDR3. Germline V gives CDR1 SGHRS, CDR2 YFSETQ. With V trimmed by 2 bases and J by 6 bases, 7 bases remained unmatched. The CDR3 nucleotides read TGCGCCAGCAGCTTAGCACAGGGGGAGTTCAATGAGCAGTTCTTC. Its translation: CASSLAQGEFNEQFF.

The chain carries TRBV2 and TRBJ1-5; perhaps TRBD1 as D (5 bases). V lost 4 bases, J lost 1 base, and 14 bases lay in between. The CDR3 spans 16 residues. Germline CDR1 reads SNHLY; CDR2 reads FYNNEI. The CDR3 protein is CASSGGSRVSNQPQHF. The CDR3 DNA follows: TGTGCCAGCAGTGGGGGGAGCAGGGTGAGCAATCAGCCCCAGCATTTT. Full variable domain (remainder filled in from reference TRBV2 and TRBJ1-5): EPEVTQTPSHQVTQMGQEVILRCVPISNHLYFYWYRQILGQKVEFLVSFYNNEISEKSEIFDDQFSVERPDGSNFTLKIRSTKLEDSAMYFCASSGGSRVSNQPQHFGDGTRLSIL.

The genes are TRBV19 and TRBJ1-3; D is unresolved. V was clipped by 1 base and J by 0 bases, with 10 bases between them. Germline V gene lookup returns CDR1 LNHDA and CDR2 SQIVND (reference sequence). The CDR3 loop spans 16 amino acids. CDR3 region: CASSIAGSSSGNTIYF. In DNA form, the CDR3 reads TGTGCCAGTAGTATAGCCGGCAGCTCCTCTGGAAACACCATATATTTT.

The CDR3 region is CASSLASATGELFF. The CDR3 DNA follows: TGCGCCAGCAGCTTGGCTAGCGCCACCGGGGAGCTGTTTTTT. The V and J genes are TRBV5-1 and TRBJ2-2; TRBD2 might be the D (6 bases). V was clipped by 0 bases and J by 4 bases, with 7 bases between them. The CDR3 has 14 residues. The germline gives CDR1 SGHRS, CDR2 YFSETQ.